This entry describes one TCR beta chain. Its antigen is not identified. The germline V and J ends were trimmed by 0 bases and 5 bases, with 16 bases remaining between them. Germline V CDR1 and CDR2: SNHLY, FYNNEI. This CDR3 has 16 amino acids. Assay used: immunoSEQ multiplex PCR; TCRdb lists only in-frame clones, some missing. The sample has fewer than 30,000 clones; roughly four fifths are singletons. This entry comes from a study of PD-1 blockade in classical Hodgkin lymphoma. The overall study: The study gave patients nivolumab 3 mg/kg intravenously every 2 weeks.

Autologous stem cell transplantation was followed by relapse in every patient, and brentuximab vedotin exposure varied. Best response was recorded as complete response, partial response or progressive disease. General study points: The study found that TCR diversity rose significantly by C4D1 in CD4+ but not CD8+ cells.

This specimen consisted of peripheral blood mononuclear cells (PBMCs), obtained before the second cycle of nivolumab. This sequence was found in a human donor with classical Hodgkin lymphoma. The rearrangement joins TRBV2 to TRBJ2-5; TRBD2 might be the D (5 bases). CDR3 coding DNA: TGTGCCAGCAGTGAAGCCCCGGAAAACCGAGGGGAGACCCAGTACTTC. Amino acid sequence: CASSEAPENRGETQYF.